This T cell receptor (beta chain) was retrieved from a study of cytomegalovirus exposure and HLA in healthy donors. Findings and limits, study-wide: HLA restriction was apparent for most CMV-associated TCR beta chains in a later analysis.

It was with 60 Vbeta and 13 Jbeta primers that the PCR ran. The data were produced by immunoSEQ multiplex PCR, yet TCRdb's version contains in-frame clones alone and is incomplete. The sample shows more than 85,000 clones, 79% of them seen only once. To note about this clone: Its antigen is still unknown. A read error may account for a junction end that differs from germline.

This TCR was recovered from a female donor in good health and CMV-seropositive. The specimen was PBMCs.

The CDR3 region has the DNA TGTGCCATCAGCTTGGCCTGGGCCCAGCACAATGAGCAGTTCTTC. As protein: CAISLAWAQHNEQFF. The chain combines TRBV7-9 with TRBJ2-1; D is uncertain. Germline CDR1 is SEHNR and CDR2 is FQNEAQ (reference sequence). This CDR3 spans 15 amino acids. Filled out from reference TRBV7-9 and TRBJ2-1, the complete variable domain reads DTGVSQNPRHKITKRGQNVTFRCDPISEHNRLYWYRQTLGQGPEFLTYFQNEAQLEKSRLLSDRFSAERPKGSFSTLEIQRTEQGDSAMYLCAISLAWAQHNEQFFGPGTRLTVL.